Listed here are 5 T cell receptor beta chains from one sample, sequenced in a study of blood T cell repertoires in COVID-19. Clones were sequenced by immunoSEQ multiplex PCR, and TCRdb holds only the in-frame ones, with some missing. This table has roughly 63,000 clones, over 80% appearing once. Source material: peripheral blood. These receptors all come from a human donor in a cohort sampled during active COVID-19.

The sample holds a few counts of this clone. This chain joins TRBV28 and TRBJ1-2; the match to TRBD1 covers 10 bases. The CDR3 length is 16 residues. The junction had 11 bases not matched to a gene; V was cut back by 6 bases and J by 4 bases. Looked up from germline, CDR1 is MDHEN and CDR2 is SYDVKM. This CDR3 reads CASSSRGQGVSYGYTF. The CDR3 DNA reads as TGTGCCAGCAGCTCACGAGGACAGGGGGTTTCCTATGGCTACACCTTC.

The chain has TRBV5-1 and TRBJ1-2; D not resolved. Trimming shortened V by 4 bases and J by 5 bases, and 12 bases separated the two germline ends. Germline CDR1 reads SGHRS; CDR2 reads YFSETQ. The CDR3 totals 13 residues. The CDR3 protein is CASSQTSSYGYTF. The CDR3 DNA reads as TGCGCCAGCAGCCAGACATCTTCGTATGGCTACACCTTC.

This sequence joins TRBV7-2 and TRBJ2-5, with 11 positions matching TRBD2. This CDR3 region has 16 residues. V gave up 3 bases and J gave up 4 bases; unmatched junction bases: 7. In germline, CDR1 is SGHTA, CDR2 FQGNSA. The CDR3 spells CASSLVYSGGGETQYF. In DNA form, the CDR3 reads TGTGCCAGCAGCTTGGTGTATAGCGGGGGGGGAGAGACCCAGTACTTC.

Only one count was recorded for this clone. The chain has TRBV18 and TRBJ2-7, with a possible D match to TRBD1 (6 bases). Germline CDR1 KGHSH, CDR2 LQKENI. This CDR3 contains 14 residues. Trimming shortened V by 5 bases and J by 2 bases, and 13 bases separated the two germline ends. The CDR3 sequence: CASSTSQGAYEQYF. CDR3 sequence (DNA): TGTGCCAGCTCAACCTCACAGGGAGCCTACGAGCAGTACTTC.

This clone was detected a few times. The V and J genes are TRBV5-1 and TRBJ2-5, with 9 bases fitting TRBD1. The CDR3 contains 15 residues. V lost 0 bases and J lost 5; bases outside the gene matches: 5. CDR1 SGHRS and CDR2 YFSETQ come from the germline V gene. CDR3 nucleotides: TGCGCCAGCAGCTTGGTAACAGGGGGCGAGGAGACCCAGTACTTC. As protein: CASSLVTGGEETQYF.